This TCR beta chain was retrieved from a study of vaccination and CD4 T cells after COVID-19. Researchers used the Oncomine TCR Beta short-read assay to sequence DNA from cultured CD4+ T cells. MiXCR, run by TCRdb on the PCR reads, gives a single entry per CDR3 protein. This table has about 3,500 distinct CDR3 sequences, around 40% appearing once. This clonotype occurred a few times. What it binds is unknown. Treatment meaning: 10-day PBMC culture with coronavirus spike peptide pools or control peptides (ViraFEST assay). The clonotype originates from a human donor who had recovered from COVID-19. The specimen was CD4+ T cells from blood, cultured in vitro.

CDR3 protein: CATSSRHGGPLNTEAFF. In DNA form, the CDR3 reads TGTGCCACCAGCAGCCGCCACGGGGGCCCGTTGAACACTGAAGCTTTCTTT. The chain is built from TRBV15 and TRBJ1-1; D perhaps matches TRBD1 (6 bases). This CDR3 comprises 17 residues. Germline CDR1 and CDR2: LNHNV and YYDKDF (reference sequence). Between the trimmed V and J ends, which lost 3 bases and 0 bases, there was a span of 17 bases.